The 7 T cell receptor beta chains below all came from one sample that was sequenced in a study of OX40 agonist ivuxolimab in advanced cancers. The protocol was immunoSEQ multiplex PCR, while the TCRdb copy is restricted to in-frame clones and leaves out a portion. The repertoire holds over 85,000 clones, with less than 95% as singletons. The material sequenced was CD4+ or CD8+ T cells sorted from blood, taken in a trial of the OX40 agonist ivuxolimab. These receptors came from an adult with an advanced solid tumor such as melanoma, head and neck, liver or kidney cancer.

This chain uses TRBV7-8 with TRBJ1-3; a possible D gene is TRBD1 (6 bases). The V end was cut by 5 bases, the J end by 8 bases, with 13 bases between. Germline V gene lookup returns CDR1 SGHVS and CDR2 FQNEAQ. The CDR3 is made up of 13 amino acids. CDR3 residues: CASSHQGTDTIYF. In DNA, the CDR3 is TGTGCCAGCAGCCACCAGGGGACTGACACCATATATTTT. Looking up the rest from reference TRBV7-8 and TRBJ1-3 gives the full variable domain: GAGVSQSPRYKVAKRGQDVALRCDPISGHVSLFWYQQALGQGPEFLTYFQNEAQLDKSGLPSDRFFAERPEGSVSTLKIQRTQQEDSAVYLCASSHQGTDTIYFGEGSWLTVV.

This chain connects TRBV6-1 to TRBJ1-2; the match to TRBD1 covers 8 bases. Per the germline V gene, CDR1 is MNHNS and CDR2 is SASEGT. The CDR3 consists of 16 residues. The V segment lost 1 base and the J segment 5 bases; nucleotides outside the gene matches: 9. This chain's CDR3 is CASSEVLWTGSYGYTF. In nucleotides, the CDR3 is TGTGCCAGCAGTGAAGTACTCTGGACAGGGTCTTATGGCTACACCTTC.

The CDR3 loop reads CASSSTGGWTEAFF. The CDR3, as DNA: TGCGCCAGCAGCTCCACAGGGGGCTGGACTGAAGCTTTCTTT. J is TRBJ1-1 and V is TRBV5-1, with 9 bases lining up with TRBD1. The CDR3 is 14 residues long. The germline gives CDR1 SGHRS, CDR2 YFSETQ. With V trimmed by 3 bases and J by 5 bases, 5 bases remained unmatched.

The J gene is TRBJ2-7, the V gene TRBV20-1; the D gene is possibly TRBD2 (6 bases). The germline CDR1 and CDR2 sequences are DFQATT and SNEGSKA (reference sequence). This CDR3 is built from 11 residues. Written as DNA, the CDR3 is TGCGGAGGGGCCGCCTGGAACGAGCAGTACTTC. This sequence encodes CGGAAWNEQYF.

The V gene is TRBV19, the J gene TRBJ1-1; 8 bases match TRBD1. Per the germline V gene, CDR1 is LNHDA and CDR2 is SQIVND (reference sequence). The CDR3 is made up of 12 amino acids. Trimming took 5 bases from V and 9 from J; bases not matched to a gene: 5. The CDR3 DNA sequence: TGTGCCAGTAGTCCCCGACAGGGGAAAGCTTTCTTT. Amino acid sequence: CASSPRQGKAFF.

This clone was recorded at least ten times. DNA of the CDR3: TGCGCCAGCAGCCAAGGGCCTCTGCAGGGGGCCAATCAGCCCCAGCATTTT. It codes for CASSQGPLQGANQPQHF. This rearrangement joins TRBV4-1 to TRBJ1-5; 8 positions agree with TRBD1. J was trimmed by 3 bases and V by 1 base; bases with no gene match: 8. Germline V CDR1 and CDR2: MGHRA, YSYEKL. CDR3 length: 17 amino acids.

This chain connects TRBV27 to TRBJ2-5, with 7 positions matching TRBD1. The CDR3 contains 14 residues. V was pared by 2 bases and J by 5 bases, with 5 bases of the junction left unmatched. CDR1 is MNHEY and CDR2 is SMNVEV in the germline V gene (reference sequence). CDR3 bases: TGTGCCAGCAGTTTAAACACAGGGGCGGAGACCCAGTACTTC. It is translated as CASSLNTGAETQYF.